This TCR beta chain originates from a study of a mutant IDH1 vaccine in newly diagnosed glioma. Measured with immunoSEQ multiplex PCR; TCRdb has only the in-frame clones, and not every one. The sample shows some 38,000 clones, over 85% of them seen only once. Trimming took off 3 bases at V and 4 bases at J, with 10 bases between the two ends. Germline V gene data show CDR1 as SGHDT and CDR2 as YYEEEE. CDR3 length: 13 residues. Time point specified: baseline, week 1 (first vaccination visit). Treatment of the sample: pre-vaccination baseline after standard-of-care therapy. The sequencing used PBMCs, collected from a glioma patient treated with radiotherapy, temozolomide or both. The clonotype originates from a young man with glioma. This chain links TRBV5-6 with TRBJ1-1; possible D gene TRBD1, 6 bases. The CDR3 spells CASSSGHTTEAFF. As DNA, the CDR3 is TGTGCCAGCAGCTCGGGACACACCACTGAAGCTTTCTTT.